Following are 2 T cell receptor beta chains from one sample sequenced in a study of beta chain features in type 1 diabetes (dated by TCRdb to the late 2010s). The library was made by the immunoSEQ multiplex PCR assay. The entire amount of isolated RNA was reverse transcribed using the High Capacity cDNA Reverse Transcription Kit, so the sequenced TCRB transcripts were expressed ones. TCRdb re-hosts the immuneACCESS table, in-frame sequences only. Its copies lack some clones; in the studies checked, an unresolved V gene accounts for under half of them, and the cause for the rest is not known. The sample includes a few hundred thousand clones, with 12% to 15% observed a single time. The ten largest account for about 6.6% of the sample. Sample: central memory CD4+ T cells from blood. These receptors all come from a man aged 30 to 39 in good health.

This clone was seen a handful of times. This chain uses TRBV6-5 with TRBJ1-2; D not certain. V dropped 2 bases and J dropped 5 bases, with 9 bases sitting between them. CDR1 is MNHEY, CDR2 SVGAGI, per germline. The length of the CDR3 is 13 residues. CDR3 DNA sequence: TGTGCCAGCAGTTACGGAAGAGATTATGGCTACACCTTC. Encoded protein: CASSYGRDYGYTF.

This clone has only a few counts. The genes are TRBV7-2 and TRBJ2-5, with 9 bases aligning to TRBD2. J was trimmed by 5 bases and V by 5 bases; bases with no gene match: 9. This CDR3 is built from 15 residues. Germline lookup yields CDR1 SGHTA and CDR2 FQGNSA. In nucleotides, the CDR3 is TGTGCCAGCAGCCCGAAGGCGGGGGGGAGGGAGACCCAGTACTTC. Residues: CASSPKAGGRETQYF.